This entry is about one T cell receptor (beta chain). The sample belongs to a study of blood T cell repertoires in COVID-19. Looking at the study overall: Sites in the United States, Italy and Spain provided acute and convalescent COVID-19 samples.

Original data processing: Reference gene primer amplification gave estimated nucleated cell counts. Profiled with immunoSEQ multiplex PCR; TCRdb holds only in-frame clones, not every one. Clonal size and the V and J genes are those of that table, whereas D and trimming came from the DNA. This sample has 63,000 or so clones; roughly 80% occur once, and the top ten carry about two fifths. Trimming stripped 5 bases from V and 5 bases from J, with 9 bases between. The CDR3 runs to 12 residues. The receptor was derived from a human donor in a cohort sampled during active COVID-19. V and J are TRBV12-3 or TRBV12-4 and TRBJ2-5; D call uncertain. The sequencing sample was made of peripheral blood. CDR3 loop: CASSPSAETQYF. In DNA, the CDR3 is TGTGCCAGCAGTCCTAGTGCCGAGACCCAGTACTTC.